The 2 T cell receptor beta chains below were found in one sample sequenced in a study of blood T cell repertoires in COVID-19. The method was immunoSEQ multiplex PCR; TCRdb's version includes in-frame clones alone and lacks a portion of them. The sample shows a few hundred thousand clones, over 80% of them seen only once. Sequences were obtained from peripheral blood. These receptors originate from a human donor in a cohort sampled during active COVID-19.

The chain carries TRBV9 and TRBJ2-1, with TRBD1 as a possible D gene (6 bases). The CDR3 sequence is 15 residues long. The germline V gene encodes CDR1 SGDLS and CDR2 YYNGEE. Trimming took off 0 bases at V and 10 bases at J, with 17 bases between the two ends. The CDR3 DNA sequence: TGTGCCAGCAGCGTAGGCACAGGGCAAACAGGCGAGCAGTTCTTC. Protein: CASSVGTGQTGEQFF.

V and J are TRBV3-1 (or the pseudogene TRBV3-2) and TRBJ2-7; 9 bases line up with TRBD2. Germline-derived CDR1 and CDR2 are LGHDT and YNNKEL (reference sequence). The CDR3 loop spans 14 amino acids. The junction had 6 bases not matched to a gene; V was cut back by 1 base and J by 8 bases. In nucleotides, the CDR3 is TGTGCCAGCAGCCAAGCGGGGCGGGAGGGAAAGCAGTACTTC. It specifies CASSQAGREGKQYF.